This T cell receptor (beta chain) was identified in a study of CD8+ T cells in alopecia areata. Overall study context: The protocol delivered tofacitinib for 6 to 18 months, then withdrew it for 6 months.

As to treatment: oral pan-JAK inhibitor, 5-10 mg twice daily. V was trimmed by 6 bases and J by 0 bases, leaving 6 bases between them. This CDR3 region has 12 residues. Germline V gene sequence: CDR1 MGHDK, CDR2 SYGVNS. Extracted RNA was reverse transcribed, and the resulting cDNA served as sequencing template. The protocol was immunoSEQ multiplex PCR, while the TCRdb copy is restricted to in-frame clones and leaves out a portion. Seen here are about 210,000 clones, around 57% observed once, and the top ten hold 1.6%. This sequence originates from a human donor with alopecia areata. This specimen consisted of CD4+ T cells sorted from blood, obtained at week 4, from a patient treated with tofacitinib. V usage is TRBV25-1 and J usage is TRBJ2-7, with D uncertain. In DNA form, the CDR3 reads TGTGCCAGCAGCCGGGCCTCCTACGAGCAGTACTTC. Translation gives CASSRASYEQYF.